This T cell receptor (beta chain) derives from a study of blood T cell repertoires in COVID-19. As for the study in general: Donors in the United States, Italy and Spain gave samples during acute or convalescent COVID-19. Sources were T cells, B-cell-depleted T cells, or PBMCs; the material itself was cDNA or gDNA.

Germline-derived CDR1 and CDR2 are SGHTA and FQGTGA. The junction had 7 bases not matched to a gene; V was cut back by 3 bases and J by 2 bases. CDR3 length equals 16 residues. This clone was seen a single time. In the authors' methods: Quantification of nucleated cells was approximated via reference gene primer amplification. TCRdb's table, derived via immunoSEQ multiplex PCR, lists solely in-frame clones and lacks some. That table is the source of V, J and clone size, and D and trimming were worked out from the DNA. The sample includes 650,000 to 800,000 clones, 85% to 90% of them seen just once. The clonotype originates from a woman aged 18-29 years with acute or convalescent COVID-19. The chain has TRBV7-3 and TRBJ2-1; TRBD2 matches 7 bases. The source material was peripheral blood. The CDR3 sequence: CASSLTGTTTYNEQFF. The CDR3 DNA sequence: TGTGCCAGCAGCTTGACGGGGACTACAACCTACAATGAGCAGTTCTTC.